This entry lists 23 T cell receptor beta chains sequenced from one sample in a study of siplizumab effects on memory and regulatory T cells. Data came from immunoSEQ multiplex PCR; TCRdb stores just in-frame clones and leaves some out. The data hold roughly 100,000 clones, with 80% to 95% observed a single time. The sample taken for sequencing was non-Treg CD4+ T cells sorted from blood. The source is a human donor in good health.

This chain links TRBV4-1 with TRBJ1-5, with D unclear. V was pared by 0 bases and J by 2 bases, with 11 bases between. Germline CDR1 reads MGHRA; CDR2 reads YSYEKL. The CDR3 is made up of 16 amino acids. CDR3 coding DNA: TGCGCCAGCAGCCAAGAGCAGCCGATTGGCAATCAGCCCCAGCATTTT. It is translated as CASSQEQPIGNQPQHF.

V gene TRBV30 combines with J gene TRBJ2-4; D gene unclear. The CDR3 extends over 14 amino acids. V lost 2 bases to trimming and J lost 8 bases, with 16 bases between them. Germline CDR1 reads GTSNPN; CDR2 reads SVGIG (reference sequence). The CDR3 loop reads CAWSLGHQADIQYF. Written as DNA, the CDR3 is TGTGCCTGGAGTTTGGGTCATCAGGCGGACATTCAGTACTTC.

This rearrangement joins TRBV7-3 to TRBJ2-2; 7 bases are a match to TRBD2. Germline CDR1 SGHTA, CDR2 FQGTGA. The CDR3 extends over 17 amino acids. After removal of 5 bases from V and 4 bases from J, the junction contained 13 bases not matched to a gene. The chain's CDR3 is CASSRLAGSSGTGELFF. CDR3 DNA: TGTGCCAGCAGCCGCTTGGCGGGGTCTAGCGGCACCGGGGAGCTGTTTTTT.

J is TRBJ2-3 and V is TRBV5-1, with D possibly TRBD2 on 6 matching bases. This CDR3 is built from 15 residues. The V and J ends lost 3 bases and 2 bases respectively, with 13 bases between them. In germline, CDR1 is SGHRS, CDR2 YFSETQ. The CDR3 bases are TGCGCCAGCAGCTGGAGGGCCCCTCCCACAGATACGCAGTATTTT. Protein: CASSWRAPPTDTQYF.

The CDR3 spells CASRRDRVAEAFF. The CDR3 nucleotides read TGTGCCAGCAGGAGGGACAGGGTGGCTGAAGCTTTCTTT. The chain combines TRBV6-1 with TRBJ1-1, with 9 positions matching TRBD1. From germline, CDR1 is MNHNS and CDR2 SASEGT. CDR3 length: 13 amino acids. V trimming: 6 bases; J trimming: 6 bases; junction bases outside the gene matches: 5.

Written as DNA, the CDR3 is TGTGCCAGCAGTGAGGGGCCGACTAGCGGCTCCTACGAGCAGTACTTC. Translation gives CASSEGPTSGSYEQYF. The gene calls are TRBV25-1 and TRBJ2-7; 9 bases align to TRBD2. V shed 3 bases, J shed 0 bases, and the junction held 6 bases outside the gene matches. Per germline, CDR1 MGHDK and CDR2 SYGVNS. This CDR3 comprises 16 residues.

The V call is TRBV15, the J call TRBJ2-7; a weak D match, TRBD1 (6 bases). Trimming stripped 0 bases from V and 2 bases from J, with 11 bases between. The CDR3 contains 15 residues. Germline V CDR1 and CDR2: LNHNV, YYDKDF (reference sequence). The CDR3 bases are TGTGCCACCAGCAGAGACCCGGACAGAGCCTACGAGCAGTACTTC. It specifies CATSRDPDRAYEQYF.

The chain couples TRBV29-1 to TRBJ2-7; no reliable D call. Looked up from germline, CDR1 is SQVTM and CDR2 is ANQGSEA. CDR3 length: 13 residues. Trimming took off 1 base at V and 4 bases at J, with 11 bases between the two ends. The CDR3 DNA is TGCAGCGTTGAAGGCGGACGGAGTTACGAGCAGTACTTC. As protein: CSVEGGRSYEQYF.

The chain uses TRBV15 and TRBJ2-7; the match to TRBD1 covers 8 bases. Germline V gives CDR1 LNHNV, CDR2 YYDKDF (reference sequence). The CDR3 is 15 amino acids. The ends lost 1 base at V and 2 bases at J; junction bases unmatched: 4. CDR3 bases: TGTGCCACCAGCAGAGCCCTGACAGGGGCCTACGAGCAGTACTTC. This codes for CATSRALTGAYEQYF.

V and J are TRBV7-2 and TRBJ2-7, with no clear D. Germline V lookup: CDR1 SGHTA, CDR2 FQGNSA. With 0 bases removed from V and 9 bases from J, the gap between germline ends came to 18 bases. This CDR3 is 15 amino acids long. In DNA, the CDR3 is TGTGCCAGCAGCTTAGCTGCCGGGCCAAGGAAGGGGCAGTACTTC. This translates into CASSLAAGPRKGQYF.

The rearrangement joins TRBV25-1 to TRBJ1-2, with D maybe TRBD1 (6 bases). From germline, CDR1 is MGHDK and CDR2 SYGVNS. V was pared by 0 bases and J by 5 bases, with 13 bases between. The CDR3 runs 15 residues. The CDR3 DNA follows: TGTGCCAGCAGTGAATATCGGGCAGGGGCATATGGCTACACCTTC. Translated: CASSEYRAGAYGYTF.

The rearrangement links TRBV5-4 to TRBJ1-2, with D possibly being TRBD1 (5 bases). Trimming pared 0 bases from V and 4 bases from J, leaving 10 bases between. This CDR3 is 14 amino acids long. Germline CDR1 reads SGHNT; CDR2 reads YYREEE (reference sequence). CDR3 nucleotides: TGTGCCAGCAGCTTGGTCGGGCAGGGCTATGGCTACACCTTC. Translation: CASSLVGQGYGYTF. Full variable domain (remainder filled in from reference TRBV5-4 and TRBJ1-2): ETGVTQSPTHLIKTRGQQVTLRCSSQSGHNTVSWYQQALGQGPQFIFQYYREEENGRGNFPPRFSGLQFPNYSSELNVNALELDDSALYLCASSLVGQGYGYTFGSGTRLTVV.

Comments on this clone: The same CDR3 is also encoded by other DNA sequences in this sample. The chain joins TRBV5-1 to TRBJ2-5; a weak D match, TRBD1 (6 bases). Germline V gives CDR1 SGHRS, CDR2 YFSETQ. The V gene lost 0 bases and the J gene lost 5 bases, with 11 bases spanning the gap. CDR3 length: 14 amino acids. Written as DNA, the CDR3 is TGCGCCAGCAGCTTGGGCAGGGGCGGTGAGACCCAGTACTTC. Its protein product is CASSLGRGGETQYF. Filled out from reference TRBV5-1 and TRBJ2-5, the complete variable domain reads KAGVTQTPRYLIKTRGQQVTLSCSPISGHRSVSWYQQTPGQGLQFLFEYFSETQRNKGNFPGRFSGRQFSNSRSEMNVSTLELGDSALYLCASSLGRGGETQYFGPGTRLLVL.

This rearrangement joins TRBV6-1 to TRBJ2-7; 8 bases align to TRBD1. The CDR3 spans 12 residues. Trimming cost V 11 bases and J 7 bases; bases outside gene matches: 10. From germline, CDR1 is MNHNS and CDR2 SASEGT. CDR3 loop: CAGDRGAGEQYF. CDR3 coding DNA: TGTGCCGGAGACAGGGGCGCGGGGGAGCAGTACTTC.

The chain links TRBV28 to TRBJ1-3, with D hard to call. Germline V CDR1 and CDR2: MDHEN, SYDVKM. The V end was cut by 6 bases, the J end by 4 bases, with 10 bases between. This CDR3 has 13 amino acids. The CDR3 is CASSPPLGNTIYF. As DNA, the CDR3 is TGTGCCAGCAGCCCCCCGTTGGGAAACACCATATATTTT.

The chain couples TRBV5-4 to TRBJ2-3, with D unresolved. V gave up 4 bases and J gave up 0 bases, with 9 bases separating them. Germline V gives CDR1 SGHNT, CDR2 YYREEE (reference sequence). The CDR3 covers 14 residues. This CDR3 reads CASSLGQSTDTQYF. CDR3 sequence (DNA): TGTGCCAGCAGCCTAGGGCAGAGCACAGATACGCAGTATTTT. The variable domain in full, with the rest retrieved from reference TRBV5-4 and TRBJ2-3, is ETGVTQSPTHLIKTRGQQVTLRCSSQSGHNTVSWYQQALGQGPQFIFQYYREEENGRGNFPPRFSGLQFPNYSSELNVNALELDDSALYLCASSLGQSTDTQYFGPGTRLTVL.

The chain joins TRBV5-5 to TRBJ2-7; the match to TRBD2 covers 14 bases. V shed 4 bases and J 2 bases; nucleotides not matched to a gene: 2. The germline gives CDR1 SGHKS, CDR2 YYEKEE (reference sequence). There are 15 residues in the CDR3. The CDR3 here is CASSTGLAGAYEQYF. CDR3 nucleotide sequence: TGTGCCAGCAGCACGGGACTAGCGGGAGCCTACGAGCAGTACTTC.

The chain links TRBV30 to TRBJ2-5; TRBD2 matches 12 bases. V gave up 2 bases and J gave up 5 bases; unmatched junction bases: 15. The CDR3 runs 18 residues. The germline V gene has CDR1 GTSNPN and CDR2 SVGIG (reference sequence). The CDR3 coding sequence is TGTGCCTGGAGTTGGGAGGCGAGACTAGCGGGAGTCCGGGAGACCCAGTACTTC. It specifies CAWSWEARLAGVRETQYF.

This rearrangement joins TRBV5-6 to TRBJ2-7; D may be TRBD1 or TRBD2 (5 bases each). Germline CDR1 SGHDT, CDR2 YYEEEE. This CDR3 is 14 amino acids long. The V end lost 4 bases, the J end lost 2 bases, and 13 bases lay between the germline ends. CDR3 in DNA: TGTGCCAGCAGCCTCCGGGACCGAACCTACGAGCAGTACTTC. Encoded protein: CASSLRDRTYEQYF.

This clone was observed once. The chain is built from TRBV9 and TRBJ2-2; D not certain. Germline V gene lookup returns CDR1 SGDLS and CDR2 YYNGEE. The CDR3 is 11 amino acids. The V end lost 3 bases, the J end lost 5 bases, and 2 bases lay between the germline ends. This CDR3 reads CASSGTGELFF. The CDR3, as DNA: TGTGCCAGCAGCGGGACCGGGGAGCTGTTTTTT.

The V call is TRBV11-3, the J call TRBJ1-1, with no clear D. The ends were cut back, 1 base at V and 10 bases at J, with 7 bases in the middle. Germline V gene lookup returns CDR1 SGHNT and CDR2 YENEEA. There are 11 residues in the CDR3. This CDR3 reads CASSLGLGAFF. In DNA form, the CDR3 reads TGTGCCAGCAGCTTAGGACTCGGAGCTTTCTTT.

Here the CDR3 reads CASRVQGIYNEQFF. CDR3 nucleotides: TGTGCCAGCAGGGTACAGGGAATTTACAATGAGCAGTTCTTC. V usage is TRBV2 and J usage is TRBJ2-1; a possible D gene is TRBD1 (6 bases). This CDR3 has 14 residues. Germline values: CDR1 SNHLY, CDR2 FYNNEI. Deletions cut 6 bases from V and 4 bases from J, with 13 bases between. Full variable domain (rest looked up from reference TRBV2 and TRBJ2-1): EPEVTQTPSHQVTQMGQEVILRCVPISNHLYFYWYRQILGQKVEFLVSFYNNEISEKSEIFDDQFSVERPDGSNFTLKIRSTKLEDSAMYFCASRVQGIYNEQFFGPGTRLTVL.

The J gene is TRBJ2-7, the V gene TRBV9; D is unresolved. The CDR3 is 13 residues long. Trimming pared 4 bases from V and 3 bases from J, leaving 11 bases between. CDR1 and CDR2 from the germline V gene are SGDLS and YYNGEE. For the CDR3, the DNA is TGTGCCAGCAGCCGGACGGCCCTCTACGAGCAGTACTTC. Residues: CASSRTALYEQYF.